Following are 5 T cell receptor beta chains from one sample sequenced in a study of blood T cell repertoires in COVID-19. Method: immunoSEQ multiplex PCR; TCRdb's copy keeps in-frame clones and lacks some. The sample consists of some 320,000 clones, nearly 90% of them appearing once. The sequenced sample consisted of peripheral blood. The receptors were sampled from a woman aged 25 to 39 with COVID-19, enrolled during active disease.

The V and J genes are TRBV7-9 and TRBJ1-3, with 8 nucleotides matching TRBD1. This CDR3 contains 15 residues. With V trimmed by 4 bases and J by 2 bases, 4 bases remained unmatched. Germline values: CDR1 SEHNR, CDR2 FQNEAQ (reference sequence). Written as DNA, the CDR3 is TGTGCCAGCAGCTCGCCAGGGGGCCCTGGAAACACCATATATTTT. Its protein is CASSSPGGPGNTIYF.

The V gene is TRBV18, the J gene TRBJ1-3; D may be TRBD1 (6 bases). The length of the CDR3 is 18 residues. The germline gives CDR1 KGHSH, CDR2 LQKENI. V was pared by 6 bases and J by 0 bases, with 21 bases between. As DNA, the CDR3 is TGTGCCAGCTCCGGGGGGGCTACAGGGCTCCTCTCTGGAAACACCATATATTTT. It is translated as CASSGGATGLLSGNTIYF. Based on the CDR3 plus reference TRBV18 and TRBJ1-3, the full variable domain is NAGVMQNPRHLVRRRGQEARLRCSPMKGHSHVYWYRQLPEEGLKFMVYLQKENIIDESGMPKERFSAEFPKEGPSILRIQQVVRGDSAAYFCASSGGATGLLSGNTIYFGEGSWLTVV.

The genes are TRBV20-1 and TRBJ2-4, with no clear D. Per germline, CDR1 DFQATT and CDR2 SNEGSKA (reference sequence). This CDR3 spans 15 amino acids. The germline V and J ends were trimmed by 3 bases and 0 bases, with 12 bases remaining between them. CDR3 bases: TGCAGTGCTAGTTCGTCGTATCTAGCCAAAAACATTCAGTACTTC. Encoded protein: CSASSSYLAKNIQYF.

The gene calls are TRBV21-1 and TRBJ1-3; the table's TRBD1 call for D was not verified on the DNA. TRBV21-1 is annotated as a pseudogene. CDR3 size: 17 residues. The CDR3 DNA follows: TGTGCCAGCATCCGCACCACAATCCTCCGTTCTGGAAACACCATATATTTT. As protein: CASIRTTILRSGNTIYF.

Here the CDR3 DNA reads TGTGCCAGCAGCTTAGCGCTATTGGGGGCACGAGACACAGATACGCAGTATTTT. Amino acid sequence: CASSLALLGARDTDTQYF. This rearrangement joins TRBV7-9 to TRBJ2-3, with D possibly TRBD1 on 6 matching bases. CDR3 length equals 18 residues. Germline V lookup: CDR1 SEHNR, CDR2 FQNEAQ (reference sequence). V was trimmed by 0 bases and J by 2 bases, leaving 18 bases between them.